This T cell receptor beta chain was recovered during a study of blood T cell repertoires in COVID-19. Study in general: T cells, B-cell-depleted T cells, or PBMCs supplied cDNA or gDNA.

V was clipped by 0 bases and J by 5 bases, with 9 bases between them. Germline assignment: CDR1 SGHKS and CDR2 YYEKEE (reference sequence). The CDR3 runs 14 residues. Sequenced by immunoSEQ multiplex PCR; TCRdb stores in-frame clones only, minus some. The data hold about 170,000 clones, with 86% observed a single time. The chain employs TRBV5-5 and TRBJ1-5, with a weak D call TRBD1 (6 bases). The specimen was peripheral blood. This clonotype originated in a man between 70 and 80 years old with acute or convalescent COVID-19. The CDR3, as DNA: TGTGCCAGCAGCTTGGTAGGGGGTGATCAGCCCCAGCATTTT. It specifies CASSLVGGDQPQHF. The complete variable domain, with remaining parts taken from reference TRBV5-5 and TRBJ1-5, reads DAGVTQSPTHLIKTRGQQVTLRCSPISGHKSVSWYQQVLGQGPQFIFQYYEKEERGRGNFPDRFSARQFPNYSSELNVNALLLGDSALYLCASSLVGGDQPQHFGDGTRLSIL.